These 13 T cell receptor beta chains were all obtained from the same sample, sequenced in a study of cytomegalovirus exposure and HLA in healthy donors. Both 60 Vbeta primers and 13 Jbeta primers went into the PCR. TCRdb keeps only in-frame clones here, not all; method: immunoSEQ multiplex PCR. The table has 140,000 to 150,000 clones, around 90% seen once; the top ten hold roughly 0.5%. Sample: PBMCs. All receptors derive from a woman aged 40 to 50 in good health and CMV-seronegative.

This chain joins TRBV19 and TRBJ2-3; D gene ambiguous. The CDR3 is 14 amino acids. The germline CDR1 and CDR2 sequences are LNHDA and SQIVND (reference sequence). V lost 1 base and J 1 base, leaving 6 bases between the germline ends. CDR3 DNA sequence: TGTGCCAGTAGTATAGGGCAGGGCACAGATACGCAGTATTTT. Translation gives CASSIGQGTDTQYF.

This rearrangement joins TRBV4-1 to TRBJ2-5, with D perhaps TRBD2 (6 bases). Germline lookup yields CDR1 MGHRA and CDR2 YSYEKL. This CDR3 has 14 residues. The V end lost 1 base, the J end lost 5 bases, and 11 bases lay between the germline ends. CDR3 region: CASSQGLVGETQYF. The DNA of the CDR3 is TGCGCCAGCAGCCAAGGACTAGTTGGCGAGACCCAGTACTTC.

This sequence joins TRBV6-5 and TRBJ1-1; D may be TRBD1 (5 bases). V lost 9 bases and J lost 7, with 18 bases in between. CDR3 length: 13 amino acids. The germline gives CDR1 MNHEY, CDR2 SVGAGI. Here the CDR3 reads CASSMGGWGEAFF. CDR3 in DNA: TGTGCCAGTTCGATGGGGGGGTGGGGTGAAGCTTTCTTT.

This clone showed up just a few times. CDR3 sequence (DNA): TGTGCCAGCAAGATAGCGGGTATCCCACCGTTCTTC. Its protein product is CASKIAGIPPFF. The V and J genes are TRBV2 and TRBJ2-1; TRBD2 matches at 7 bases. Trimming removed 7 bases from V and 15 bases from J; junction bases left unmatched: 12. Germline V lookup: CDR1 SNHLY, CDR2 FYNNEI. The CDR3 has 12 residues. The complete variable domain, with remaining parts taken from reference TRBV2 and TRBJ2-1, reads EPEVTQTPSHQVTQMGQEVILRCVPISNHLYFYWYRQILGQKVEFLVSFYNNEISEKSEIFDDQFSVERPDGSNFTLKIRSTKLEDSAMYFCASKIAGIPPFFGPGTRLTVL.

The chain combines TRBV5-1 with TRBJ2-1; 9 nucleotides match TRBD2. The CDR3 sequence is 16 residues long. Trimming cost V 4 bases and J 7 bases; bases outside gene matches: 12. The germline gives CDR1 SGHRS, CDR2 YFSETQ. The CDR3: CASSLLLAGGRNEQFF. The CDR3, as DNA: TGCGCCAGCAGCCTCCTTTTGGCGGGAGGGCGGAATGAGCAGTTCTTC.

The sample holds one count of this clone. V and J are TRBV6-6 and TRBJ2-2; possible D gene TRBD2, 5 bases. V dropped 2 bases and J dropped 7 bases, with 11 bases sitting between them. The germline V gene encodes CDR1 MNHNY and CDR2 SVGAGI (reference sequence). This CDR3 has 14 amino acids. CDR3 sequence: CASSYVQAGGELFF. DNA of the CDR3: TGTGCCAGCAGTTACGTCCAGGCGGGCGGGGAGCTGTTTTTT.

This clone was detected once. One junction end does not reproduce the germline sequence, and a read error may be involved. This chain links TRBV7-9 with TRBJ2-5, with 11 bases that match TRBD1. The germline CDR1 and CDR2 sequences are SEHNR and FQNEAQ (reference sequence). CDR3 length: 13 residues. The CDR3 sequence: CSSSRDRGETQYF. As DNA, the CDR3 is TGTTCCAGCAGCCGGGACAGGGGGGAGACCCAGTACTTC.

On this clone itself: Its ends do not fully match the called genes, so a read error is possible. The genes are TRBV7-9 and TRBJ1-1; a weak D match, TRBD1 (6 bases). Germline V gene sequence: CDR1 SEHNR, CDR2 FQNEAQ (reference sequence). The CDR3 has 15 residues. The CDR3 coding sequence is TGTTCCAGCAGCTTTTACAGGGCTGGTCACACTGAAGCTTTCTTT. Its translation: CSSSFYRAGHTEAFF.

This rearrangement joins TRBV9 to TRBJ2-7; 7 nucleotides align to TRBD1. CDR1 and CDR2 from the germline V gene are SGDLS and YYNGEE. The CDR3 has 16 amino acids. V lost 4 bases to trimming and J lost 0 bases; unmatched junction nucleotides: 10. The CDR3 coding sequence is TGTGCCAGCAGCCCCCGGACAGGCCGGAGCTCCTACGAGCAGTACTTC. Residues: CASSPRTGRSSYEQYF.

The CDR3 spells CASSPAGGPDYEQYF. The CDR3 DNA reads as TGTGCCAGCAGTCCAGCGGGAGGGCCTGACTACGAGCAGTACTTC. The V gene is TRBV27, the J gene TRBJ2-7, with TRBD2 matching over 10 bases. The CDR3 runs to 15 residues. Per germline, CDR1 MNHEY and CDR2 SMNVEV (reference sequence). Trimming at V came to 5 bases and at J to 3 bases, leaving 7 bases not matched to a gene.

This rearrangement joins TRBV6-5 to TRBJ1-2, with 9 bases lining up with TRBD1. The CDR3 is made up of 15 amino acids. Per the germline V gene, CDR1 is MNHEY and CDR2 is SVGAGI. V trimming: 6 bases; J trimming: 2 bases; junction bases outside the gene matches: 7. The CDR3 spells CASRELQGANYGYTF. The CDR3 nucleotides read TGTGCCAGCAGGGAACTACAGGGGGCGAACTATGGCTACACCTTC.

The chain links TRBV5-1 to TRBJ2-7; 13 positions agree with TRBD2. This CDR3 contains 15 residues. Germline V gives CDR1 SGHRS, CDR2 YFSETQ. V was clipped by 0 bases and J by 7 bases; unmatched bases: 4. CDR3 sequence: CASSLAGLAGFEQYF. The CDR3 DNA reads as TGCGCCAGCAGCTTGGCGGGACTAGCGGGATTTGAGCAGTACTTC.

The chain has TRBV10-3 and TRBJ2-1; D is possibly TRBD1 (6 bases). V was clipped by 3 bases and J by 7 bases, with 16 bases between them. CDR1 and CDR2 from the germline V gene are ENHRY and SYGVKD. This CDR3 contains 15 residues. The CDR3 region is CAISELARGGNEQFF. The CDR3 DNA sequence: TGTGCCATCAGTGAATTAGCCCGAGGGGGTAATGAGCAGTTCTTC.